This is a list of T cell receptor beta chains from one sample in a study of CD8 T cell repertoires and HIV-1 epitope variants. The method was immunoSEQ multiplex PCR; TCRdb's version includes in-frame clones alone and lacks a portion of them. This table holds some 100,000 clones, 70% to 75% found once. What was sequenced was uncultured baseline CD8+ T cells from peripheral blood mononuclear cells (PBMCs). The receptors come from a male donor with HIV. The CDR3 runs from the conserved cysteine through the conserved F or W.

v_gene,CDR3aa
TRBV28,CASSRSGGTTNEQFF
TRBV5-4,CASSLAGGRVDTGELFF
TRBV2,CASTPWGANEKLFF
TRBV28,CASSATDYNSPLHF
TRBV6-1,CASTLSSGYEQYF
TRBV5-4,CASSSPGGPGDTQYF
TRBV10-2,CASSDGGGYGYTF
TRBV7-9,CASSLEGQGSYGYTF
TRBV10-1,CASTPPGSGANVLTF
TRBV4-3,CASSQSPYNEQFF
TRBV10-3,CAISVGQGGTDTQYF
TRBV19,CASGTGGSGANVLTF
TRBV5-4,CASSFTTGGMKISYNEQFF